These T cell receptor beta chains were read from a single sample in a study of CD8 T cells in Susac syndrome. Via MiXCR, TCRdb re-called the immunoSEQ multiplex PCR reads, giving one row per CDR3 protein. The table shows around 190,000 distinct CDR3 sequences, with 95% occurring only once. The material sequenced was CD4+ T cells from PBMCs. These TCRs come from a human donor in good health. The CDR3 runs from the conserved cysteine through the conserved F or W. The D gene is left open where the match is weak.

j_gene,d_gene,v_gene,CDR3aa
TRBJ2-5,TRBD2,TRBV29-1,CSVDSGGNRETQYF
TRBJ1-5,-,TRBV20-1,CSASRELSNQPQHF
TRBJ1-1,-,TRBV3-1,CASSQASGRSEAFF
TRBJ1-2,-,TRBV29-1,CSVEGPGVGDGYTF
TRBJ1-3,TRBD1,TRBV12-3/TRBV12-4,CASSRQGFGSGNTIYF
TRBJ2-7,-,TRBV12-3/TRBV12-4,CASSWGESYEQYF
TRBJ1-5,-,TRBV7-2,CASSVTRVGSNQPQHF
TRBJ1-4,-,TRBV5-4,CASSLSNNEKLFF
TRBJ2-1,-,TRBV29-1,CSVEGGTGEQFF
TRBJ1-1,-,TRBV9,CASSIPLGPNTEAFF
TRBJ1-6,TRBD1,TRBV29-1,CSVDRVLAPLHF
TRBJ2-7,-,TRBV12-3/TRBV12-4,CAGRSAYEQYF
TRBJ1-4,-,TRBV29-1,CSVGATNEKLFF
TRBJ2-5,-,TRBV20-1,CSARGTGQETQYF
TRBJ1-1,TRBD1,TRBV29-1,CSSRDSTEAFF
TRBJ2-1,TRBD2,TRBV29-1,CSVEGPTSDAEQFF
TRBJ2-2,TRBD1,TRBV20-1,CSARDRTGATGELFF
TRBJ1-1,-,TRBV27,CASSSRGSRPMNTEAFF
TRBJ2-3,-,TRBV20-1,CSANHRAGADTQYF
TRBJ1-1,-,TRBV5-1,CASSFVGGQRTEAFF
TRBJ2-5,-,TRBV6-6,CASSYSLGRKEETQYF
TRBJ2-1,TRBD2,TRBV14,CASSQDHWTSGSSYNEQFF
TRBJ1-2,TRBD1,TRBV18,CASAAQGGKYGYTF
TRBJ2-7,-,TRBV6-2/TRBV6-3,CASSYQTYSYEQYF
TRBJ2-1,-,TRBV9,CASSQSGVTYNEQFF
TRBJ1-2,TRBD1,TRBV29-1,CSVDRTGEGYGYTF
TRBJ2-3,-,TRBV4-2,CASSQDVIGTTDTQYF
TRBJ2-5,TRBD2,TRBV20-1,CSACGSSEKTQYF
TRBJ2-5,-,TRBV25-1,CASSDRLLPSPGETQYF
TRBJ2-3,TRBD2,TRBV20-1,CSAHGLADTQYF
TRBJ2-1,-,TRBV27,CASRRSGNNEQFF
TRBJ1-1,-,TRBV5-1,CASSLGTLAGAEAFF
TRBJ2-5,TRBD2,TRBV4-1,CASSQPAGVEGETQYF
TRBJ2-3,TRBD2,TRBV24-1,CATSVGFGGLAGGGDTQYF
TRBJ2-3,-,TRBV5-6,CASSAGTGAGADTQYF
TRBJ2-1,-,TRBV15,CATSRDGQDYNEQFF
TRBJ2-7,-,TRBV20-1,CSARARVHEQYF
TRBJ2-1,-,TRBV20-1,CSARGPGNEQFF
TRBJ1-1,-,TRBV12-3/TRBV12-4,CASSFATGEGAFF
TRBJ1-6,-,TRBV18,CASSPGQLNSPLHF
TRBJ2-1,-,TRBV20-1,CSAYGARGEQFF
TRBJ2-6,-,TRBV5-4,CASSFPVSGANVLTF
TRBJ2-7,TRBD2,TRBV20-1,CSAIAGASYEQYF
TRBJ2-7,-,TRBV9,CASSVTSGTEQYF
TRBJ2-5,-,TRBV2,CASSLDGETQYF
TRBJ1-5,-,TRBV27,CASSFAEGGQPQHF
TRBJ1-1,TRBD1,TRBV18,CASSQGADTEAFF
TRBJ2-2,TRBD1,TRBV9,CASSYVPGQGGGELFF
TRBJ2-1,-,TRBV29-1,CSAEEGRSYNEQFF
TRBJ2-5,-,TRBV30,CAWMGGETQYF
TRBJ1-5,-,TRBV3-1,CASSQGHGRPQHF
TRBJ2-1,TRBD2,TRBV3-1,CASSIGREGYEQFF